Reported below is one T cell receptor (beta chain). The entry originates in a study of cytomegalovirus exposure and HLA in healthy donors. V shed 4 bases and J shed 3 bases, with 16 bases lying between them. Looked up from germline, CDR1 is SGHVS and CDR2 is FNYEAQ. CDR3 length: 15 amino acids. The PCR used 60 Vbeta and 13 Jbeta primers. Using immunoSEQ multiplex PCR, the repertoire was profiled, and TCRdb retains in-frame clones only, with some absent. Found here are around 170,000 clones, approximately 82% of them singletons; the top ten hold more than 1.2%. Material for sequencing was PBMCs. V and J are TRBV7-6 and TRBJ2-7; no definite D call. This sequence was found in a male donor in good health and CMV-seronegative. The DNA for the CDR3 is TGTGCCAGCAGCTCAGGTCTCGGCAGTTTCTACGAGCAGTACTTC. Protein product: CASSSGLGSFYEQYF.